This passage covers 30 T cell receptor beta chains from one sample sequenced in a study of CD8 T cells in ankylosing spondylitis. Broader study findings: What seemed typical of ankylosing spondylitis blood was a TCR beta motif built from 8 or 9 highly homologous variants.

No antigen has been assigned to these receptors. TCRdb fed the 5' RACE reads into MiXCR, producing one record per CDR3 protein. The sample carries fewer than 250,000 distinct CDR3 sequences, about 16% recorded once. Sequenced material: blood, either unsorted or a sorted T cell fraction (not recorded which). These TCRs come from a male donor with ankylosing spondylitis.

The gene calls are TRBV28 and TRBJ2-2; 11 nucleotides line up with TRBD1. Germline trimming cut 6 bases from V and 6 bases from J; bases unmatched to any gene: 0. Germline loops: CDR1 MDHEN, CDR2 SYDVKM. The CDR3 is 13 residues long. For the CDR3, the DNA is TGTGCCAGCAGGGACAGGGGGCCCGGGGAGCTGTTTTTT. It is translated as CASRDRGPGELFF.

This sequence joins TRBV20-1 and TRBJ2-7, with D perhaps TRBD1 (5 bases). Germline lookup yields CDR1 DFQATT and CDR2 SNEGSKA (reference sequence). This CDR3 has 10 residues. DNA for the CDR3: TGCAGGACCAGGGTAGGCGAGCAGTACTTC. Translating gives CRTRVGEQYF.

The chain uses TRBV4-2 and TRBJ2-1; no clear D gene. There are 16 residues in the CDR3. The germline V gene encodes CDR1 LGHNA and CDR2 YNFKEQ. With 0 bases removed from V and 2 bases from J, the gap between germline ends came to 11 bases. CDR3 DNA: TGTGCCAGCAGCCAAGAGGAAGGCGGCGCCTACAATGAGCAGTTCTTC. It specifies CASSQEEGGAYNEQFF.

This clonotype was seen a handful of times. V and J are TRBV5-6 and TRBJ2-7; 7 bases are a match to TRBD1. CDR1 SGHDT and CDR2 YYEEEE come from the germline V gene. This CDR3 has 15 residues. Trimming removed 4 bases from V and 1 base from J; junction bases left unmatched: 8. The CDR3 nucleotides read TGTGCCAGCAGCCCTACAGGGGAAGGATCCTACGAGCAGTACTTC. This sequence encodes CASSPTGEGSYEQYF.

This clonotype was observed once. Here the CDR3 DNA reads TGCGCCAGCAGCCAAGAACCCCATCCGGCAGGACTCTCTGGAAACACCATATATTTT. It translates to CASSQEPHPAGLSGNTIYF. The genes are TRBV4-3 and TRBJ1-3; D call uncertain. The germline gives CDR1 LGHNA, CDR2 YSLEER. The length of the CDR3 is 19 residues. V was shortened by 0 bases and J by 0 bases, with 18 bases between the two germline ends.

This clonotype showed up just a few times. This chain links TRBV29-1 with TRBJ2-1, with D unclear. Between the trimmed V and J ends, which lost 0 bases and 0 bases, there was a span of 6 bases. CDR1 is SQVTM and CDR2 is ANQGSEA in the germline V gene. The CDR3 is 14 amino acids. The CDR3 region is CSVEDHYSYNEQFF. CDR3 nucleotide sequence: TGCAGCGTTGAAGATCACTACTCCTACAATGAGCAGTTCTTC.

This clonotype was counted between two and nine times. The chain employs TRBV6-2 or TRBV6-3 and TRBJ2-1, with 14 bases fitting TRBD2. V trimming: 0 bases; J trimming: 4 bases; junction bases outside the gene matches: 5. Germline V gives CDR1 MNHEY, CDR2 SVGEGT. The length of the CDR3 is 18 residues. The DNA of the CDR3 is TGTGCCAGCAGTTACTCGCCGACTAGCGGGGGGGATTACAATGAGCAGTTCTTC. Protein sequence: CASSYSPTSGGDYNEQFF.

This clonotype has just one count. CDR3 in DNA: TGTGCCAGCAGCTTAGGGCCGCGGGAGGACCAAGAGACCCAGTACTTC. It yields the protein CASSLGPREDQETQYF. The rearrangement uses TRBV7-6 and TRBJ2-5; TRBD2 agrees at 8 bases. From germline, CDR1 is SGHVS and CDR2 FNYEAQ. The CDR3 is made up of 16 amino acids. V trimming: 1 base; J trimming: 0 bases; junction bases outside the gene matches: 4.

The chain joins TRBV7-8 to TRBJ2-7; a possible D gene is TRBD1 (5 bases). Germline V gene sequence: CDR1 SGHVS, CDR2 FQNEAQ. The CDR3 is 13 residues long. V lost 1 base, J lost 6 bases, and 10 bases lay in between. CDR3 nucleotide sequence: TGTGCCAGCAGCTTAGGGGCTCAGGGCGAGCAGTACTTC. Protein product: CASSLGAQGEQYF.

This clonotype appeared a few times. The chain has TRBV29-1 and TRBJ2-5, with D possibly TRBD2 on 6 matching bases. Between the trimmed V and J ends, which lost 7 bases and 4 bases, there was a span of 13 bases. The CDR3 spans 12 residues. Germline V gene sequence: CDR1 SQVTM, CDR2 ANQGSEA. The CDR3: CSGSQEGETQYF. The CDR3 DNA reads as TGCAGCGGCTCACAGGAGGGAGAGACCCAGTACTTC.

V usage is TRBV4-3 and J usage is TRBJ2-1, with 13 bases aligning to TRBD2. Germline CDR1 LGHNA, CDR2 YSLEER. The CDR3 has 17 amino acids. V was clipped by 1 base and J by 4 bases; unmatched bases: 4. The CDR3 DNA sequence: TGCGCCAGCAGCCAAGTTACTAGCGGGGGGGTATACAATGAGCAGTTCTTC. It encodes CASSQVTSGGVYNEQFF.

Written as DNA, the CDR3 is TGTGCCAGCAGCCAAGAAGTGGCACAGTCTGAAGCTTTCTTT. This codes for CASSQEVAQSEAFF. The genes are TRBV3-1 and TRBJ1-1; no definite D call. The CDR3 spans 14 residues. The V end lost 0 bases, the J end lost 6 bases, and 11 bases lay between the germline ends. CDR1 LGHDT and CDR2 YNNKEL come from the germline V gene (reference sequence).

The rearrangement uses TRBV28 and TRBJ2-7; D is ambiguous. Trimming shortened V by 2 bases and J by 0 bases, and 8 bases separated the two germline ends. The germline V gene has CDR1 MDHEN and CDR2 SYDVKM. CDR3 length equals 14 residues. CDR3 region: CASSLGQVSYEQYF. CDR3 in DNA: TGTGCCAGCAGTTTAGGGCAGGTCTCCTACGAGCAGTACTTC.

The CDR3 nucleotides are TGTGCCAGCAGTAACGGGACTTTCTACAATGAGCAGTTCTTC. It specifies CASSNGTFYNEQFF. The J gene is TRBJ2-1, the V gene TRBV12-3 or TRBV12-4, with D maybe TRBD2 (6 bases). Trimming stripped 5 bases from V and 3 bases from J, with 11 bases between. This CDR3 is built from 14 residues.

A few counts support this clonotype. The chain employs TRBV20-1 and TRBJ1-4; D remains ambiguous. Germline CDR1 and CDR2: DFQATT and SNEGSKA (reference sequence). This CDR3 is built from 13 residues. The ends were cut back, 1 base at V and 7 bases at J, with 10 bases in the middle. The CDR3 nucleotides read TGCAGTGCTAGAGTGATGAGGCGTGAAAAACTGTTTTTT. It specifies CSARVMRREKLFF.

The chain combines TRBV3-1 with TRBJ1-6; D unresolved. Per germline, CDR1 LGHDT and CDR2 YNNKEL (reference sequence). Trimming cost V 1 base and J 8 bases, with 9 bases left between them. The CDR3 is made up of 14 amino acids. CDR3 nucleotides: TGTGCCAGCAGCCAAGGATCCCGGGATTCACCCCTCCACTTT. This gives the protein CASSQGSRDSPLHF.

The genes are TRBV7-9 and TRBJ2-3; 9 nucleotides match TRBD1. The V gene's germline CDR1 is SEHNR and CDR2 FQNEAQ (reference sequence). The CDR3 totals 16 residues. V shed 5 bases and J 3 bases; nucleotides not matched to a gene: 9. In DNA, the CDR3 is TGTGCCAGCAGCCCAAACAGGGGGCAGGGGACAGATACGCAGTATTTT. Encoded protein: CASSPNRGQGTDTQYF.

This chain links TRBV11-2 with TRBJ2-1; 12 bases line up with TRBD2. This CDR3 has 21 amino acids. Germline CDR1 reads SGHAT; CDR2 reads FQNNGV. Germline trimming cut 3 bases from V and 4 bases from J; bases unmatched to any gene: 19. The CDR3 DNA follows: TGTGCCAGCAGCTTCTCTAGCGGGGGGGCTTTTCGCCGGTCTCTATACAATGAGCAGTTCTTC. The encoded protein is CASSFSSGGAFRRSLYNEQFF.

V and J are TRBV4-1 and TRBJ2-5; unclear D gene. The germline V gene has CDR1 MGHRA and CDR2 YSYEKL. V gave up 0 bases and J gave up 3 bases, with 14 bases separating them. CDR3 size: 16 residues. CDR3 bases: TGCGCCAGCAGCCAAGACGCGAGTATCACGGAAGAGACCCAGTACTTC. Translating gives CASSQDASITEETQYF.

J is TRBJ1-1 and V is TRBV9; 8 bases line up with TRBD1. This CDR3 comprises 14 residues. Trimming removed 4 bases from V and 5 bases from J; junction bases left unmatched: 7. Per the germline V gene, CDR1 is SGDLS and CDR2 is YYNGEE. The CDR3, as DNA: TGTGCCAGCAGCTTGGGCCAGGGGGCTACTGAAGCTTTCTTT. Its protein is CASSLGQGATEAFF.

This chain links TRBV3-1 with TRBJ2-1, with TRBD1 as a possible D gene (5 bases). Between the trimmed V and J ends, which lost 0 bases and 4 bases, there was a span of 13 bases. Per germline, CDR1 LGHDT and CDR2 YNNKEL (reference sequence). CDR3 length: 16 residues. CDR3 loop: CASSQEGVTPYNEQFF. CDR3 nucleotide sequence: TGTGCCAGCAGCCAAGAAGGGGTGACCCCTTACAATGAGCAGTTCTTC.

The chain combines TRBV24-1 with TRBJ2-1; the D gene is possibly TRBD2 (6 bases). Germline CDR1 reads KGHDR; CDR2 reads SFDVKD. The CDR3 is 15 amino acids. V dropped 5 bases and J dropped 3 bases, with 13 bases sitting between them. The CDR3 DNA follows: TGTGCCACCAGTGTCGGACTACTTGGCTACAATGAGCAGTTCTTC. This codes for CATSVGLLGYNEQFF.

This CDR3 reads CAGGTGALNSPLHF. The CDR3 DNA is TGTGCCGGCGGAACCGGGGCCCTAAATTCACCCCTCCACTTT. J is TRBJ1-6 and V is TRBV6-1; TRBD1 might be the D (5 bases). Germline V gene data show CDR1 as MNHNS and CDR2 as SASEGT. The V end was cut by 11 bases, the J end by 7 bases, with 18 bases between. This CDR3 has 14 amino acids.

This clonotype has more than one count but fewer than ten. The V and J genes are TRBV5-1 and TRBJ2-2, with TRBD2 as a possible D gene (6 bases). CDR1 is SGHRS, CDR2 YFSETQ, per germline. This CDR3 spans 14 amino acids. Trimming left V 3 bases short and J 4 bases short, with 10 bases between. The CDR3 sequence: CASSWDWLTGELFF. CDR3 sequence (DNA): TGCGCCAGCAGCTGGGACTGGCTCACCGGGGAGCTGTTTTTT.

The gene calls are TRBV12-3 or TRBV12-4 and TRBJ1-2; TRBD1 might be the D (5 bases). Trimming took off 5 bases at V and 6 bases at J, with 13 bases between the two ends. The CDR3 has 13 residues. The CDR3 reads CASSVQEADGYTF. Here the CDR3 DNA reads TGTGCCAGCAGTGTACAGGAGGCGGATGGCTACACCTTC.

This clonotype was seen ten or more times. The germline gene is not matched at one end of the junction; a read error may be the cause. The chain recombines TRBV4-3 with TRBJ2-3; 10 bases line up with TRBD2. The length of the CDR3 is 16 residues. CDR1 and CDR2 from the germline V gene are LGHNA and YSLEER. The CDR3 loop reads CASSQDSSGSGFGLHF. CDR3 bases: TGCGCCAGCAGCCAAGATTCTAGCGGGAGCGGTTTTGGCCTGCATTTT.

The CDR3 bases are TGTGCCAGCAGCTCCACGGAAGGCTCCTACAATGAGCAGTTCTTC. Its translation is CASSSTEGSYNEQFF. The rearrangement joins TRBV7-8 to TRBJ2-1; D remains ambiguous. The CDR3 extends over 15 amino acids. Germline V gene sequence: CDR1 SGHVS, CDR2 FQNEAQ. The V end was cut by 4 bases, the J end by 0 bases, with 10 bases between.

This clonotype is labeled as medium-sized. Written as DNA, the CDR3 is TGTGCCAGCGGAGCGGACAGGGGACACAATGAGCAGTTCTTC. It translates to CASGADRGHNEQFF. The rearrangement joins TRBV12-3 or TRBV12-4 to TRBJ2-1; 9 bases align to TRBD1. V was pared by 8 bases and J by 5 bases, with 7 bases of the junction left unmatched. The CDR3 extends over 14 amino acids.

This clonotype has at least ten counts. The chain carries TRBV7-9 and TRBJ2-2; unclear D gene. CDR3 length: 12 residues. CDR1 and CDR2 from the germline V gene are SEHNR and FQNEAQ (reference sequence). The V end was cut by 3 bases, the J end by 4 bases, with 3 bases between. This CDR3 reads CASSFSTGELFF. The CDR3 coding sequence is TGTGCCAGCAGCTTTAGCACCGGGGAGCTGTTTTTT.

Concerning this clonotype: Compared with germline, one end of the junction differs, possibly owing to a read error. The chain carries TRBV7-7 and TRBJ2-1; D perhaps matches TRBD2 (5 bases). Germline V CDR1 and CDR2: SSHAT, FNYEAQ (reference sequence). The CDR3 consists of 13 residues. The CDR3 sequence is CASSLEGPNEQFF. The CDR3 DNA reads TGTGCTAGCAGCTTAGAGGGCCCGAATGAGCAGTTCTTC.